The 23 T cell receptor beta chains reported below all come from one sample, sequenced in a study of CD8+ T cells in alopecia areata (dated by TCRdb to the late 2010s). Libraries were constructed by the immunoSEQ multiplex PCR assay. RNA was extracted from all samples and reverse transcribed into cDNA as template for TCR sequencing. TCRdb provides this immuneACCESS table in a form limited to in-frame rearrangements. Some clones are lacking; in checked studies, under half of them reflect an unresolved V gene, and why the rest are absent is not known. The sample profile shows over 85,000 clones; around two fifths of them were found once. Under 0.9% of the sample comes from the top ten. Sequenced: CD4+ T cells sorted from blood. These receptors were collected from a human donor with alopecia areata.

This rearrangement joins TRBV29-1 to TRBJ2-7; D tentatively reads TRBD1 or TRBD2 (5 bases each). Germline V gene sequence: CDR1 SQVTM, CDR2 ANQGSEA. V was pared by 4 bases and J by 5 bases, with 12 bases between. This CDR3 spans 12 amino acids. CDR3 sequence: CSVGSGPDEQYF. Here the CDR3 DNA reads TGCAGCGTTGGTTCGGGGCCGGACGAGCAGTACTTC.

This clone was observed a few times. The chain has TRBV28 and TRBJ1-1, with D unclear. This CDR3 region has 11 residues. V lost 2 bases, J lost 4 bases, and 2 bases lay in between. Germline V gene lookup returns CDR1 MDHEN and CDR2 SYDVKM. DNA of the CDR3: TGTGCCAGCAGTTTAGCCACTGAAGCTTTCTTT. Amino acids: CASSLATEAFF.

The chain links TRBV30 to TRBJ1-2; D not certain. Germline assignment: CDR1 GTSNPN and CDR2 SVGIG (reference sequence). The CDR3 is made up of 11 amino acids. The V and J ends lost 0 bases and 7 bases respectively, with 6 bases between them. CDR3 DNA: TGTGCCTGGAGTGTAGGACCTGGCTACACCTTC. It encodes CAWSVGPGYTF.

V usage is TRBV29-1 and J usage is TRBJ2-1; D is ambiguous. Per germline, CDR1 SQVTM and CDR2 ANQGSEA. The CDR3 contains 10 residues. Deletions cut 5 bases from V and 6 bases from J, with 5 bases between. The CDR3 here is CSVFPNEQFF. The CDR3 DNA reads as TGCAGCGTTTTTCCCAATGAGCAGTTCTTC.

The V call is TRBV2, the J call TRBJ2-1; D uncertain. The CDR3 totals 14 residues. V was trimmed by 7 bases and J by 2 bases, leaving 12 bases between them. The V gene's germline CDR1 is SNHLY and CDR2 FYNNEI. The CDR3 spells CASNPSPTYNEQFF. CDR3 DNA: TGTGCCAGCAATCCATCCCCGACCTACAATGAGCAGTTCTTC.

The rearrangement uses TRBV29-1 and TRBJ2-7; the match to TRBD1 covers 8 bases. Germline assignment: CDR1 SQVTM and CDR2 ANQGSEA. V shed 4 bases and J 0 bases; nucleotides not matched to a gene: 5. The CDR3 is made up of 14 amino acids. The CDR3 coding sequence is TGCAGCGTTGGGGACAGGATGACCTCCTACGAGCAGTACTTC. This encodes CSVGDRMTSYEQYF.

This clone was seen a few times. As DNA, the CDR3 is TGCAGCGTTGGAAGGCTAGCCGCGGGATCACCCCTCCACTTT. Amino acids: CSVGRLAAGSPLHF. The chain combines TRBV29-1 with TRBJ1-6; D remains unclear. Germline V CDR1 and CDR2: SQVTM, ANQGSEA. V was clipped by 4 bases and J by 10 bases, with 17 bases between them. The CDR3 contains 14 residues.

This rearrangement joins TRBV29-1 to TRBJ2-5; the D is unclear. Germline lookup yields CDR1 SQVTM and CDR2 ANQGSEA. Trimming pared 6 bases from V and 3 bases from J, leaving 8 bases between. The CDR3 has 11 residues. The CDR3 nucleotides are TGCAGCGTCCGCCGAGAAGAGACCCAGTACTTC. Translated: CSVRREETQYF.

This clone has only a few counts. The rearrangement uses TRBV30 and TRBJ1-1, with a tentative D call TRBD1 (6 bases). The CDR3 is made up of 17 amino acids. The germline V gene encodes CDR1 GTSNPN and CDR2 SVGIG (reference sequence). The V end lost 2 bases, the J end lost 3 bases, and 22 bases lay between the germline ends. DNA for the CDR3: TGTGCCTGGAGTCTGGGTTTAGGGGGTCGGTCGGACACTGAAGCTTTCTTT. It translates to CAWSLGLGGRSDTEAFF.

The chain has TRBV28 and TRBJ2-5; no clear D gene. CDR3 length: 14 amino acids. Germline V CDR1 and CDR2: MDHEN, SYDVKM. V was cut by 3 bases and J by 1 base, with 9 bases left in between. The CDR3: CASSFDKLQETQYF. CDR3 sequence (DNA): TGTGCCAGCAGTTTCGATAAACTCCAAGAGACCCAGTACTTC.

This clone was observed once. V usage is TRBV6-5 and J usage is TRBJ1-2, with 12 bases matching TRBD1. This CDR3 is built from 15 residues. Germline V gene lookup returns CDR1 MNHEY and CDR2 SVGAGI. The J segment lost 6 bases and the V segment lost 4 bases, leaving 6 bases of the junction unmatched. The CDR3 loop reads CASSSYGTGGHGYTF. For the CDR3, the DNA is TGTGCCAGCAGTTCCTACGGGACAGGGGGCCATGGCTACACCTTC.

This clone was found a few times. The CDR3: CASSSWTGGNTEAFF. Written as DNA, the CDR3 is TGTGCCAGCAGTTCCTGGACAGGGGGTAACACTGAAGCTTTCTTT. The J gene is TRBJ1-1, the V gene TRBV28; 10 bases are shared with TRBD1. The germline CDR1 and CDR2 sequences are MDHEN and SYDVKM. With V trimmed by 4 bases and J by 2 bases, 4 bases remained unmatched. There are 15 residues in the CDR3.

V and J are TRBV28 and TRBJ2-7; possibly TRBD1 or TRBD2 for D (5 bases each). The CDR3 consists of 15 residues. CDR1 and CDR2 (germline): MDHEN, SYDVKM. The germline V and J ends were trimmed by 6 bases and 3 bases, with 18 bases remaining between them. The DNA for the CDR3 is TGTGCCAGCAGGGCCCCGGGACCCAATCTCTACGAGCAGTACTTC. Residues: CASRAPGPNLYEQYF. Together with reference TRBV28 and TRBJ2-7, the CDR3 gives the full variable domain: DVKVTQSSRYLVKRTGEKVFLECVQDMDHENMFWYRQDPGLGLRLIYFSYDVKMKEKGDIPEGYSVSREKKERFSLILESASTNQTSMYLCASRAPGPNLYEQYFGPGTRLTVT.

The table lists this clone with a few counts. The rearrangement uses TRBV29-1 and TRBJ1-3; D remains unclear. This CDR3 is built from 16 residues. The V gene lost 0 bases and the J gene lost 5 bases, with 17 bases spanning the gap. CDR1 and CDR2 from the germline V gene are SQVTM and ANQGSEA. This chain's CDR3 is CSVEDLGGLSRNTIYF. The CDR3 DNA sequence: TGCAGCGTTGAAGATCTCGGCGGACTCTCAAGAAACACCATATATTTT.

The V and J genes are TRBV2 and TRBJ2-3, with D perhaps TRBD2 (5 bases). The germline gives CDR1 SNHLY, CDR2 FYNNEI. V was clipped by 9 bases and J by 0 bases, with 13 bases between them. The CDR3 runs 14 residues. Here the CDR3 reads CASQLGRSTDTQYF. CDR3 DNA: TGTGCCAGTCAACTGGGGAGAAGCACAGATACGCAGTATTTT.

CDR3 sequence (DNA): TGCAGCGTTGCTGAGGAGGGAGTGGGGACAGATACGCAGTATTTT. This translates into CSVAEEGVGTDTQYF. The chain combines TRBV29-1 with TRBJ2-3; possible D gene TRBD2, 6 bases. Trimming took off 4 bases at V and 3 bases at J, with 17 bases between the two ends. Germline CDR1 and CDR2: SQVTM and ANQGSEA. This CDR3 contains 15 residues.

The rearrangement links TRBV2 to TRBJ2-5; TRBD1 or TRBD2 may be the D gene (5 bases each). V was trimmed by 4 bases and J by 5 bases, leaving 20 bases between them. Per the germline V gene, CDR1 is SNHLY and CDR2 is FYNNEI. This CDR3 is 16 amino acids long. The CDR3 bases are TGTGCCAGCAGTGCATTGCAGGGAGCTCAATGGGAGACCCAGTACTTC. Its translation is CASSALQGAQWETQYF.

The genes are TRBV30 and TRBJ1-2; unclear D gene. This CDR3 contains 16 residues. V lost 5 bases, J lost 1 base, and 20 bases lay in between. Germline V gives CDR1 GTSNPN, CDR2 SVGIG (reference sequence). CDR3 loop: CAWEEGGVSLNYGYTF. CDR3 coding DNA: TGTGCCTGGGAGGAGGGAGGTGTCTCCCTTAACTATGGCTACACCTTC.

In DNA form, the CDR3 reads TGTGCCAGCAGTGAATTGTTGCTACAGGGGGCCACTGAAGCTTTCTTT. Translated, it gives CASSELLLQGATEAFF. The chain links TRBV25-1 to TRBJ1-1; 9 bases map to TRBD1. CDR1 and CDR2 from the germline V gene are MGHDK and SYGVNS. This CDR3 has 16 amino acids. The V and J ends lost 1 base and 4 bases, in that order; junction bases with no gene match: 7.

This clone was seen a handful of times. The identical CDR3 is also encoded by other nucleotide sequences in the sample. This sequence joins TRBV29-1 and TRBJ1-1; weak D call: TRBD1 (5 bases). The V gene's germline CDR1 is SQVTM and CDR2 ANQGSEA. Trimming removed 6 bases at V and 4 bases at J, with 9 bases between. This CDR3 spans 11 amino acids. The CDR3 sequence: CSVVGGTEAFF. The CDR3 DNA sequence: TGCAGCGTCGTCGGGGGCACTGAAGCTTTCTTT.

This chain links TRBV5-4 with TRBJ1-5; weak D call: TRBD1 (6 bases). V lost 4 bases and J 5 bases, leaving 10 bases between the germline ends. The CDR3 has 13 residues. Germline-derived CDR1 and CDR2 are SGHNT and YYREEE (reference sequence). The CDR3 sequence: CASSLDRYQPQHF. DNA of the CDR3: TGTGCCAGCAGCCTGGACAGATATCAGCCCCAGCATTTT.

This clone was counted between two and nine times. V gene TRBV29-1 combines with J gene TRBJ2-7; 9 bases map to TRBD2. J was trimmed by 2 bases and V by 8 bases; bases with no gene match: 13. The CDR3 has 15 amino acids. The germline gives CDR1 SQVTM, CDR2 ANQGSEA. The chain's CDR3 is CSIGGGASATYEQYF. DNA of the CDR3: TGCAGCATCGGCGGGGGGGCTAGCGCTACCTACGAGCAGTACTTC.

The sample holds a few counts of this clone. The J gene is TRBJ2-5, the V gene TRBV29-1; no clear D gene. The germline V and J ends were trimmed by 7 bases and 4 bases, with 13 bases remaining between them. This CDR3 is 12 amino acids long. Germline values: CDR1 SQVTM, CDR2 ANQGSEA. The CDR3 bases are TGCAGCGCCTTGAACCCCCGAGAGACCCAGTACTTC. This codes for CSALNPRETQYF.